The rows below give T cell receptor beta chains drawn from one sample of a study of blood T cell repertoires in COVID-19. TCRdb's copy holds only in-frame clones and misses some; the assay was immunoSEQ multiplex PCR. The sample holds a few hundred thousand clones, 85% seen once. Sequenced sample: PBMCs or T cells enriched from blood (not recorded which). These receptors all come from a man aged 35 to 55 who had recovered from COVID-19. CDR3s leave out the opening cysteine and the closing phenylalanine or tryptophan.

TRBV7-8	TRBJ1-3	ASTQGYSGNTIY
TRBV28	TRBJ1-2	ASRIDGQAYGYT
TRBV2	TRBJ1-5	ASSETAEPQH
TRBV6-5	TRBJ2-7	ASSLIDRDIYEQY
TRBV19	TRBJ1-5	ASLDRGARHNQPQH
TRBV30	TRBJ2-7	AWSVGTSGSPYEQY
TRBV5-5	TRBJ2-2	ASSVSRDRGGNTGELF
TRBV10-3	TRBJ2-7	AIKGTSGSYEQY
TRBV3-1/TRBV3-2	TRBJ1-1	ASGGTGGFGTEAF
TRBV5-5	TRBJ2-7	ASSFAGYEQY
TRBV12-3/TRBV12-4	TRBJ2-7	ASSLDRSYEQY
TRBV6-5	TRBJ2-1	ASRPDRSGGNEQF
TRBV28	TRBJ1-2	ASSFRQGAYGYT
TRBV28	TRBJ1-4	ASSEGTKREKLF
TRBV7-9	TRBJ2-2	ASGLAGGTGELF
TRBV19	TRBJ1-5	ASSIYDSNQPQH
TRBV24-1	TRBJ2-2	ATSDPGVSNTGELF
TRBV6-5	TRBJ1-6	ASSYSWGGNSPLH
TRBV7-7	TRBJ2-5	ASSLGAGGQETQY
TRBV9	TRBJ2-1	ASSPWDREDEQF
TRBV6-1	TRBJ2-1	ASSEAPPGLLLAGDEQF
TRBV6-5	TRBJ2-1	ASSYSKGGNNEQF
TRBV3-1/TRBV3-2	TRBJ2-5	ASSRRDRLQETQY
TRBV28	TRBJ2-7	ASSGTAIDSYEQY
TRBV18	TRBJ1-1	ASSYKRTGTGGTEAF
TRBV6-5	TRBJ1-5	ASSYSQFNQPQH
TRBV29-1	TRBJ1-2	SVVRQGSGYT
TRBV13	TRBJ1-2	ASSQGGVSGYT
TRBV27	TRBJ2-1	ASRENDNEQF
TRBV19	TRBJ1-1	ASSKEGMNTEAF
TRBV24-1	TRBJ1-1	ATSEPGSEAF
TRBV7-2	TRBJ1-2	ASSLDGRAYGYT
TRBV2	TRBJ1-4	ASSRDSLDEKLF
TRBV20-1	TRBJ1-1	SASQDSDLEAF
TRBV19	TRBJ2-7	ASSTQGASYEQY
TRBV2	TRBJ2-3	ASSLAGGGADTQY
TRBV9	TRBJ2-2	ASSQTGGALSTGELF
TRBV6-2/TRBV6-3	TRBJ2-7	ASSYRLGVTTYEQY
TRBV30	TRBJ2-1	AWSVGGLNNEQF
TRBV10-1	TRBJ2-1	ASSERLAGRGEQF
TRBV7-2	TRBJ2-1	ASSLGLAYNEQF